This is a list of T cell receptor beta chains from one sample in a study of radiotherapy plus CTLA-4 blockade in lung cancer. This table comes from immunoSEQ multiplex PCR, and its TCRdb copy is limited to in-frame clones, with some not included. The table lists about 43,000 clones, 65% to 70% of them singletons. The sequenced sample was peripheral blood, obtained from a patient treated with radiotherapy plus ipilimumab. These receptors were obtained from a human donor with non-small cell lung cancer who had a partial response to radiotherapy plus ipilimumab. Each CDR3 is given with its conserved first and last residue. The D gene is left open where the match is weak. Expanded clones get a size class; other rows say once, few or many, or leave the size out.

J gene | CDR3 length | V gene | D gene | clone size | CDR3 protein | CDR3 DNA
TRBJ2-5 | 11 | TRBV20-1 | NA | NA | CRVGTEETQYF | TGCAGGGTCGGGACTGAAGAGACCCAGTACTTC
TRBJ2-7 | 16 | TRBV27 | NA | NA | CASRRRPFGGDYEQYF | TGTGCCAGCAGACGACGGCCGTTTGGCGGAGATTACGAGCAGTACTTC
TRBJ1-5 | 15 | TRBV28 | NA | NA | CASSPVPGVNQPQHF | TGTGCCAGCAGTCCAGTCCCCGGGGTTAATCAGCCCCAGCATTTT
TRBJ1-1 | 14 | TRBV5-1 | NA | few | CASSLYGQNTEAFF | TGCGCCAGCAGCCTATACGGACAGAACACTGAAGCTTTCTTT
TRBJ1-1 | 16 | TRBV27 | NA | few | CASSSLQAGMNTEAFF | TGTGCCAGCAGTTCACTGCAGGCAGGGATGAACACTGAAGCTTTCTTT
TRBJ1-2 | 15 | TRBV5-4 | TRBD1 | NA | CASRSGQGFGYGYTF | TGTGCCAGCAGATCTGGACAGGGGTTCGGCTATGGCTACACCTTC
TRBJ2-3 | 14 | TRBV30 | TRBD1 | once | CAWSGDRGTDTQYF | TGTGCCTGGAGCGGGGACAGGGGCACAGATACGCAGTATTTT
TRBJ1-1 | 13 | TRBV7-9 | NA | few | CASSNSVNTEAFF | TGTGCCAGCAGCAACTCGGTGAACACTGAAGCTTTCTTT
TRBJ1-6 | 15 | TRBV30 | TRBD1 | few | CAWRGQGSYNSPLHF | TGTGCCTGGAGGGGACAGGGTTCCTATAATTCACCCCTCCACTTT
TRBJ1-5 | 13 | TRBV6-1 | TRBD1 | NA | CASTRQGYQPQHF | TGTGCCAGCACGAGACAGGGGTATCAGCCCCAGCATTTT
TRBJ1-6 | 15 | TRBV10-3 | NA | many | CAISESGAASSPLHF | TGTGCCATCAGTGAGTCAGGGGCTGCGAGTTCACCCCTCCACTTT
TRBJ2-3 | 17 | TRBV7-2 | NA | few | CASSLAGRGLSTDTQYF | TGTGCCAGCAGCTTAGCAGGAAGGGGCCTTAGCACAGATACGCAGTATTTT
TRBJ2-7 | 17 | TRBV5-4 | TRBD2 | NA | CASSLAPLAGGPYEQYF | TGTGCCAGCAGCTTGGCCCCCTTAGCGGGAGGGCCTTACGAGCAGTACTTC
TRBJ2-7 | 14 | TRBV7-8 | TRBD2 | NA | CASSLGGSPYEQYF | TGTGCCAGCAGCTTAGGCGGGAGTCCTTACGAGCAGTACTTC
TRBJ2-3 | 15 | TRBV9 | NA | NA | CASSVVGHNTDTQYF | TGTGCCAGCAGCGTAGTGGGACATAACACAGATACGCAGTATTTT
TRBJ2-1 | 16 | TRBV5-1 | NA | NA | CASSGGSGGSYNEQFF | TGCGCCAGCAGCGGGGGCAGCGGTGGATCCTACAATGAGCAGTTCTTC
TRBJ1-5 | 19 | TRBV6-1 | TRBD1 | few | CASSGESFPGQVGNQPQHF | TGTGCCAGCAGTGGAGAAAGTTTTCCGGGACAGGTCGGCAATCAGCCCCAGCATTTT
TRBJ2-1 | 15 | TRBV5-1 | NA | NA | CASSFSSGTYNEQFF | TGCGCCAGCAGCTTCTCGAGCGGTACCTACAATGAGCAGTTCTTC
TRBJ1-1 | 14 | TRBV27 | NA | NA | CASSRRTAENEAFF | TGTGCCAGCAGTCGCCGGACAGCGGAAAATGAAGCTTTCTTT
TRBJ2-5 | 15 | TRBV7-8 | TRBD1 | NA | CASSLVGQMQETQYF | TGTGCCAGCAGCTTAGTGGGACAGATGCAAGAGACCCAGTACTTC
TRBJ2-7 | 14 | TRBV11-2 | NA | NA | CASSPEGDSYEQYF | TGTGCCAGCAGCCCGGAGGGCGACAGTTACGAGCAGTACTTC
TRBJ2-5 | 15 | TRBV2 | NA | NA | CASRPQSWSQETQYF | TGTGCCAGCAGGCCTCAGTCTTGGTCCCAAGAGACCCAGTACTTC
TRBJ1-1 | 14 | TRBV11-1 | NA | once | CASSSATLYTEAFF | TGTGCCAGCAGCTCGGCGACACTTTACACTGAAGCTTTCTTT
TRBJ2-5 | 16 | TRBV4-1 | TRBD2 | NA | CASSQEIGGAEETQYF | TGCGCCAGCAGCCAAGAGATCGGGGGGGCCGAGGAGACCCAGTACTTC
TRBJ2-1 | 15 | TRBV6-5 | TRBD2 | few | CASSPLAGDYNEQFF | TGTGCCAGCAGTCCCTTAGCGGGGGACTACAATGAGCAGTTCTTC
TRBJ2-5 | 15 | TRBV5-1 | NA | NA | CASSAIQVGLETQYF | TGCGCCAGCAGCGCAATACAGGTCGGTTTGGAGACCCAGTACTTC
TRBJ2-1 | 16 | TRBV2 | TRBD2 | few | CASSARLAGVGDEQFF | TGTGCCAGCAGTGCCAGACTAGCGGGAGTCGGCGACGAGCAGTTCTTC
TRBJ1-5 | 15 | TRBV6-1 | NA | NA | CASTVQTVRGQPQHF | TGTGCCAGCACCGTCCAGACAGTCAGGGGCCAGCCCCAGCATTTT
TRBJ2-5 | 18 | TRBV4-1 | TRBD2 | NA | CASSQHGTSGGPGETQYF | TGCGCCAGCAGCCAACACGGGACTAGCGGGGGGCCCGGAGAGACCCAGTACTTC
TRBJ1-2 | 14 | TRBV7-2 | NA | NA | CASSLPRRGGRYTF | TGTGCCAGCAGCTTACCTCGGCGCGGGGGTCGCTACACCTTC
TRBJ2-7 | 14 | TRBV19 | TRBD1 | NA | CASSIGQGAGEQYF | TGTGCCAGTAGTATCGGGCAGGGGGCGGGAGAGCAGTACTTC
TRBJ2-2 | 16 | TRBV7-9 | NA | few | CASSARQFANTGELFF | TGTGCCAGCAGCGCCCGACAGTTCGCGAACACCGGGGAGCTGTTTTTT
TRBJ1-1 | 14 | TRBV5-1 | NA | NA | CASSLHTGNTEAFF | TGCGCCAGCAGCCTACACACAGGGAACACTGAAGCTTTCTTT
TRBJ2-3 | 15 | TRBV4-2 | TRBD2 | NA | CASSQLAGGHDTQYF | TGTGCCAGCAGCCAACTAGCGGGGGGGCATGATACGCAGTATTTT
TRBJ1-4 | 15 | TRBV9 | TRBD1 | once | CASSDNRGTGEKLFF | TGTGCCAGCAGCGACAACAGGGGTACTGGGGAAAAACTGTTTTTT
TRBJ2-3 | 16 | TRBV4-3 | NA | NA | CASSQEGGGGSDTQYF | TGCGCCAGCAGCCAAGAAGGAGGGGGGGGCTCAGATACGCAGTATTTT
TRBJ1-1 | 13 | TRBV5-1 | NA | NA | CASSWEGSTEAFF | TGCGCCAGCAGCTGGGAGGGGAGCACTGAAGCTTTCTTT
TRBJ2-1 | 14 | TRBV18 | TRBD1 | NA | CASSPPSGTGSKFF | TGTGCCAGCTCACCACCTTCCGGGACAGGTAGCAAGTTCTTC
TRBJ2-7 | 15 | TRBV9 | TRBD2 | few | CASSVGLAGDYEQYF | TGTGCCAGCAGCGTAGGGCTAGCGGGGGACTACGAGCAGTACTTC
TRBJ2-7 | 14 | TRBV4-2 | TRBD2 | few | CASSPSGRAYEQYF | TGTGCCAGCAGCCCTAGCGGGAGGGCCTACGAGCAGTACTTC
TRBJ1-2 | 15 | TRBV11-2 | TRBD1 | NA | CASSLTSGTVTGYTF | TGTGCCAGCAGCTTAACATCCGGGACAGTTACCGGCTACACCTTC
TRBJ2-1 | 15 | TRBV30 | TRBD2 | NA | CAWSRGGPGGGEQFF | TGTGCCTGGAGTCGGGGGGGCCCTGGCGGAGGCGAGCAGTTCTTC
TRBJ1-1 | 14 | TRBV5-1 | NA | once | CASSLLGENTEAFF | TGCGCCAGCAGCTTGCTCGGTGAGAACACTGAAGCTTTCTTT
TRBJ2-5 | 16 | TRBV5-1 | TRBD2 | NA | CASSLGLADVEETQYF | TGCGCCAGCAGCTTAGGACTAGCGGACGTTGAAGAGACCCAGTACTTC
TRBJ1-1 | 16 | TRBV27 | NA | NA | CASSFEAVRGNTEAFF | TGTGCCAGCAGTTTCGAGGCCGTAAGGGGGAACACTGAAGCTTTCTTT
TRBJ1-4 | 16 | TRBV5-4 | NA | few | CASSQGSPATNEKLFF | TGTGCCAGCAGCCAGGGGAGCCCTGCAACTAATGAAAAACTGTTTTTT
TRBJ2-1 | 15 | TRBV19 | TRBD2 | NA | CASSSRAGGLNEQFF | TGTGCCAGTAGCAGCCGAGCGGGGGGCCTTAATGAGCAGTTCTTC
TRBJ1-2 | 15 | TRBV6-1 | NA | NA | CATTGEAGRNYGYTF | TGTGCCACCACCGGGGAGGCAGGGCGCAACTATGGCTACACCTTC
TRBJ1-4 | 14 | TRBV11-2 | NA | NA | CASSPLGRGEKLFF | TGTGCCAGCAGCCCCTTAGGCAGGGGCGAAAAACTGTTTTTT
TRBJ2-3 | 16 | TRBV7-6 | TRBD2 | NA | CASSLVKGTGGNTQYF | TGTGCCAGCAGCTTAGTGAAGGGGACGGGGGGGAATACGCAGTATTTT
TRBJ1-1 | 13 | TRBV27 | NA | NA | CASSTNPNTEAFF | TGTGCCAGCAGTACTAACCCGAACACTGAAGCTTTCTTT
TRBJ2-7 | 15 | TRBV9 | NA | NA | CASSFEGAPTYEQYF | TGTGCCAGCAGTTTCGAGGGAGCCCCTACGTACGAGCAGTACTTC
TRBJ1-2 | 13 | TRBV30 | NA | NA | CAWSVRRSYGYTF | TGTGCCTGGAGTGTGCGGCGGAGCTATGGCTACACCTTC
TRBJ1-5 | 16 | TRBV5-1 | TRBD1 | NA | CASSRTGIIEDQPQHF | TGCGCCAGCAGTCGGACAGGAATAATAGAGGATCAGCCCCAGCATTTT
TRBJ2-1 | 16 | TRBV5-1 | NA | few | CASSTGDGIFYNEQFF | TGCGCCAGCAGCACCGGAGACGGAATTTTCTACAATGAGCAGTTCTTC
TRBJ2-7 | 16 | TRBV6-1 | NA | NA | CASSEASRAGSYEQYF | TGTGCCAGCAGTGAAGCGAGTCGCGCAGGATCCTACGAGCAGTACTTC